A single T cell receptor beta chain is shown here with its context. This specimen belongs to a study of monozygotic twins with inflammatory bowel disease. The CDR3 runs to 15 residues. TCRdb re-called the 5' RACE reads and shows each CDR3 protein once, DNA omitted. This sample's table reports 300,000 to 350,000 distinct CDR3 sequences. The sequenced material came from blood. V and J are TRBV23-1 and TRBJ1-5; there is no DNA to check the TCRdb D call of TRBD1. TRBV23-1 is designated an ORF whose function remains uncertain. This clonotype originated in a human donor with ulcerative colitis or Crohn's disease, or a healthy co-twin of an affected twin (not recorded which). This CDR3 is CASRPGAGSNQPQHF.